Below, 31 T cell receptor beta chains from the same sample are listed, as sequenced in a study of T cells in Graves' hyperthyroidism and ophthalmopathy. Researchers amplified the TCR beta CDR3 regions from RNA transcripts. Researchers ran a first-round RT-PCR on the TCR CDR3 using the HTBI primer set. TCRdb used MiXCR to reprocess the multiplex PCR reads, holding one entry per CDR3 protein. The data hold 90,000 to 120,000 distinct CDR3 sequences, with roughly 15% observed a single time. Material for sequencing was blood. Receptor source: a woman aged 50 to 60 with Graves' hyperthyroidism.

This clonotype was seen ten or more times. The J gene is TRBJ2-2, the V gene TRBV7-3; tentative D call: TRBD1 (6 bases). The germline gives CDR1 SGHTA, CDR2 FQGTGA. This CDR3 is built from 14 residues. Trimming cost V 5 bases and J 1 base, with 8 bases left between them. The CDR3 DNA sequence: TGTGCCAGCAGCCGGACAGTGAACACCGGGGAGCTGTTTTTT. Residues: CASSRTVNTGELFF.

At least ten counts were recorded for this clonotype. The CDR3 here is CSASSGRKADTQYF. CDR3 DNA: TGCAGTGCCTCTAGCGGGAGAAAAGCAGATACGCAGTATTTT. V gene TRBV20-1 combines with J gene TRBJ2-3, with 10 positions matching TRBD2. Germline CDR1 is DFQATT and CDR2 is SNEGSKA (reference sequence). With 6 bases clipped from V and 4 bases from J, the junction kept 7 bases outside the gene matches. The CDR3 contains 14 residues.

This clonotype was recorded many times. In nucleotides, the CDR3 is TGTGCCAGCAGCACAGGGGAATACGAGCAGTACTTC. Translated: CASSTGEYEQYF. V gene TRBV12-3 or TRBV12-4 combines with J gene TRBJ2-7; 7 bases fit TRBD1. The V segment lost 6 bases and the J segment 4 bases; nucleotides outside the gene matches: 3. This CDR3 spans 12 amino acids.

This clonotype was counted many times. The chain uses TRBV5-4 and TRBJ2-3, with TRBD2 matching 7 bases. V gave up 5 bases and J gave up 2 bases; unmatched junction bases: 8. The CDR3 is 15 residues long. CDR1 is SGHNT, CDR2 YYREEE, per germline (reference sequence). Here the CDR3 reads CASRGGLGATDTQYF. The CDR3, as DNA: TGTGCCAGCAGGGGCGGACTAGGGGCCACAGATACGCAGTATTTT.

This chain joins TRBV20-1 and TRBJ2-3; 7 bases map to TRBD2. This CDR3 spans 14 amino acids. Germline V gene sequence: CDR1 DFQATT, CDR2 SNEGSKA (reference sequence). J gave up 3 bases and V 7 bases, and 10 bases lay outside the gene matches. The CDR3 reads CSVPSGIRTDTQYF. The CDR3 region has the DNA TGCAGTGTTCCCAGCGGGATCAGGACAGATACGCAGTATTTT.

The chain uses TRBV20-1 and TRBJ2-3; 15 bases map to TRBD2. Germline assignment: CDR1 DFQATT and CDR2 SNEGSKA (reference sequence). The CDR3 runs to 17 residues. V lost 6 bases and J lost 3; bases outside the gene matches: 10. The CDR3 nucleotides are TGCAGTGCAGCCGGGACTAGCGGGAGGTCTGAAACAGATACGCAGTATTTT. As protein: CSAAGTSGRSETDTQYF.

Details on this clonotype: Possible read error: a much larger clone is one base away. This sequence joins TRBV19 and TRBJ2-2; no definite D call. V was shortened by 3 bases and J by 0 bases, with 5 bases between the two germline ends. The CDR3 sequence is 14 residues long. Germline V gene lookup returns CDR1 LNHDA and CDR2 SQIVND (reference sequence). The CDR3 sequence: CASSITANTGELFF. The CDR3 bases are TGTGCCAGTAGTATCACAGCGAACACCGGGGAGCTGTTTTTT.

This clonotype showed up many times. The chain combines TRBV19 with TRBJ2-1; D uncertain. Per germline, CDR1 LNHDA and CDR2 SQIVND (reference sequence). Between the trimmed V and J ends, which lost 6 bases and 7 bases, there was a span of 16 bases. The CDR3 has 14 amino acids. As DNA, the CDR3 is TGTGCCAGTAGGTTAAGGGATAAGAGTAATGAGCAGTTCTTC. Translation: CASRLRDKSNEQFF.

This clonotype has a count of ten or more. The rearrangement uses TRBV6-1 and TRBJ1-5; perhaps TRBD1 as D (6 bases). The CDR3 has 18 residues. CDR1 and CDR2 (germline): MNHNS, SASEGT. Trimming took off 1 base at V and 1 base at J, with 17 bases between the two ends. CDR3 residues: CASSEELRNRGSNQPQHF. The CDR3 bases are TGTGCCAGCAGTGAAGAGCTGAGGAATAGGGGGAGCAATCAGCCCCAGCATTTT.

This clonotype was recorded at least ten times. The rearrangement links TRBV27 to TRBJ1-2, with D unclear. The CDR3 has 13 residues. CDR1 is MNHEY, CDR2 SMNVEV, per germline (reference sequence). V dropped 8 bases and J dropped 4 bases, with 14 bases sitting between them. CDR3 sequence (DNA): TGTGCCAGCCGCTCCCTTGGCAGCTATGGCTACACCTTC. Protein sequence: CASRSLGSYGYTF.

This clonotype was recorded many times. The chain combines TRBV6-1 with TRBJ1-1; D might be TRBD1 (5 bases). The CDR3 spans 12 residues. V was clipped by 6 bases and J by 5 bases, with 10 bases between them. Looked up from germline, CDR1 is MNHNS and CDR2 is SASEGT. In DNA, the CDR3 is TGTGCCAGCAGCGGGGAGGGGACTGAAGCTTTCTTT. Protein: CASSGEGTEAFF.

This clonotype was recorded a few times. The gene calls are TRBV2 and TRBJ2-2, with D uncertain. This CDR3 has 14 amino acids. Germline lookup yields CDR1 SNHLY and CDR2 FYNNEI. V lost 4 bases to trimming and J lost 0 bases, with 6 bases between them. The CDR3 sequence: CASSVLANTGELFF. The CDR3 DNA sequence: TGTGCCAGCAGTGTGCTCGCGAACACCGGGGAGCTGTTTTTT.

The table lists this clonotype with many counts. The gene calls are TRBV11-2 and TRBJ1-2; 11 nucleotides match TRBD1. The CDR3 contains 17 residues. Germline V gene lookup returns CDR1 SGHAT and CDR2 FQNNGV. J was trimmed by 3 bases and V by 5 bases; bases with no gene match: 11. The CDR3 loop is CASSAFSGTGGYYGYTF. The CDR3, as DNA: TGTGCCAGCAGCGCCTTTTCCGGGACAGGGGGGTACTATGGCTACACCTTC.

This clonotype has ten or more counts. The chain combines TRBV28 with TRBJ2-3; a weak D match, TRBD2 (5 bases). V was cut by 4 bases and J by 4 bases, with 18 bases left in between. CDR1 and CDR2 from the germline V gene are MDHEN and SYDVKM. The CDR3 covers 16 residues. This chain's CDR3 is CASSSSGRVGADTQYF. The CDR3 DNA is TGTGCCAGCAGTTCGTCAGGCCGGGTGGGAGCAGATACGCAGTATTTT. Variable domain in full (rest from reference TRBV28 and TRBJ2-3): DVKVTQSSRYLVKRTGEKVFLECVQDMDHENMFWYRQDPGLGLRLIYFSYDVKMKEKGDIPEGYSVSREKKERFSLILESASTNQTSMYLCASSSSGRVGADTQYFGPGTRLTVL.

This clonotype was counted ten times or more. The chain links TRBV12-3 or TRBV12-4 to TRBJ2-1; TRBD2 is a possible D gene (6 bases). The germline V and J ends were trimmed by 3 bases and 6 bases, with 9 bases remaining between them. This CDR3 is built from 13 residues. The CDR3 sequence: CASSFGSSNEQFF. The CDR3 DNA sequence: TGTGCCAGCAGTTTCGGGAGTTCCAATGAGCAGTTCTTC.

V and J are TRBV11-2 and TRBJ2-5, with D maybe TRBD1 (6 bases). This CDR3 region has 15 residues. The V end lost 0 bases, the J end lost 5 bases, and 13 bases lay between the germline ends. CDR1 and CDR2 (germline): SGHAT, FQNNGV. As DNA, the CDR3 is TGTGCCAGCAGCTTAGATGTAACAGGGAAGGAGACCCAGTACTTC. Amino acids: CASSLDVTGKETQYF.

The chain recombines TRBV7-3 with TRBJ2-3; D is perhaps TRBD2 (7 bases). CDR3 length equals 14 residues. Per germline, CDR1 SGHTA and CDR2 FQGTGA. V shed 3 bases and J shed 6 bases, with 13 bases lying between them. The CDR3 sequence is CASSLGGGLDTQYF. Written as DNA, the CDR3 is TGTGCCAGCAGCTTGGGGGGGGGGCTCGATACGCAGTATTTT.

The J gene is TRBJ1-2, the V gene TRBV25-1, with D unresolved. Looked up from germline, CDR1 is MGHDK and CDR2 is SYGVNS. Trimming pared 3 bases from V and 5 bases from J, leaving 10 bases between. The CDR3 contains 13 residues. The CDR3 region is CASSDLGLYGYTF. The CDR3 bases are TGTGCCAGCAGTGACTTGGGGTTGTATGGCTACACCTTC.

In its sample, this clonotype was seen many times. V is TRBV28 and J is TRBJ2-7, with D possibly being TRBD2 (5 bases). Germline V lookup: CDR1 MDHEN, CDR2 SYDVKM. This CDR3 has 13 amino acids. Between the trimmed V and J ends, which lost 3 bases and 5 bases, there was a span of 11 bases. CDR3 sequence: CASSLAIGDEQYV. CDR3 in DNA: TGTGCCAGCAGTTTGGCTATCGGGGACGAGCAGTACGTC.

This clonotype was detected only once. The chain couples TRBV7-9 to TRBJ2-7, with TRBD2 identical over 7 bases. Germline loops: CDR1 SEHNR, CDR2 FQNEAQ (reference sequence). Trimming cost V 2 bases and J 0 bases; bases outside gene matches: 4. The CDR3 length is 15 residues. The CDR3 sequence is CASSLSSSGSYEQYF. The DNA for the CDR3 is TGTGCCAGCAGCTTATCGTCTAGCGGCTCCTACGAGCAGTACTTC.

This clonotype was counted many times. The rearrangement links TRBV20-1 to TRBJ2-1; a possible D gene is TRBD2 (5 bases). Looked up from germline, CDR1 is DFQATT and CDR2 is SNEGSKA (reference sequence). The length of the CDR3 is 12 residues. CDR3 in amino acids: CSVFGAYNEQFF. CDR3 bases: TGCAGCGTCTTCGGGGCCTACAATGAGCAGTTCTTC.

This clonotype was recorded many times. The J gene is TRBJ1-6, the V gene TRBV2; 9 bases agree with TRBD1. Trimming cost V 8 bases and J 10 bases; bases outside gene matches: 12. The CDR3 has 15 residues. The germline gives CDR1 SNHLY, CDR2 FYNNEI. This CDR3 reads CASAILTGGGSPLHF. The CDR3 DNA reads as TGTGCCAGCGCGATCCTTACAGGGGGCGGCTCACCCCTCCACTTT.

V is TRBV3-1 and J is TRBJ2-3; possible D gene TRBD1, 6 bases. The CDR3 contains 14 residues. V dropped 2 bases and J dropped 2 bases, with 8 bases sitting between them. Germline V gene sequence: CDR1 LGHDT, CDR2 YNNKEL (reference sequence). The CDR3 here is CASSQQGITDTQYF. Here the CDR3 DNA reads TGTGCCAGCAGCCAACAGGGGATCACAGATACGCAGTATTTT.

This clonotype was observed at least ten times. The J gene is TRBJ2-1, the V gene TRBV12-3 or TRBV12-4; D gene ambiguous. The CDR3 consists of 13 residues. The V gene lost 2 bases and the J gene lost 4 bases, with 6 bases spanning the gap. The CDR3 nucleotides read TGTGCCAGCAGTTTATATCCATACAATGAGCAGTTCTTC. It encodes CASSLYPYNEQFF.

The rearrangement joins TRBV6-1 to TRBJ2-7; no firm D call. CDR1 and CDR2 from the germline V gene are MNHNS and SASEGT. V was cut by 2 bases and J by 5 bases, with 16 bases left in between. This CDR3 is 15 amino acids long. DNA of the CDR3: TGTGCCAGCAGTGAACGGGTTCAGATTACCCACGAGCAGTACTTC. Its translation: CASSERVQITHEQYF.

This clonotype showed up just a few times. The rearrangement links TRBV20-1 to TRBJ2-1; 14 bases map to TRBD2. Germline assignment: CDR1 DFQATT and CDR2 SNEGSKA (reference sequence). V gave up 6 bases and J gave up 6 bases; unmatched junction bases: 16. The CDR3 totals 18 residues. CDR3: CSAPGTGTSGRGPNEQFF. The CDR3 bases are TGCAGTGCCCCCGGGACCGGGACTAGCGGGAGAGGTCCCAATGAGCAGTTCTTC.

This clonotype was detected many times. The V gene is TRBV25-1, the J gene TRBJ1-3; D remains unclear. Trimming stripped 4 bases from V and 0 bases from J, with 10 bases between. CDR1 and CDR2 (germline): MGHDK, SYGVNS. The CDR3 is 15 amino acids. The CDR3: CASSAGSSSGNTIYF. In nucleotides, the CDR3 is TGTGCCAGCAGTGCCGGGTCTAGCTCTGGAAACACCATATATTTT.

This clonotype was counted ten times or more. This chain's CDR3 is CASSVQGRANEKLFF. CDR3 coding DNA: TGTGCCAGCAGCGTACAGGGACGGGCTAATGAAAAACTGTTTTTT. The V gene is TRBV6-1, the J gene TRBJ1-4; weak D call: TRBD1 (6 bases). The germline V gene encodes CDR1 MNHNS and CDR2 SASEGT. V lost 6 bases, J lost 3 bases, and 14 bases lay in between. The CDR3 runs 15 residues.

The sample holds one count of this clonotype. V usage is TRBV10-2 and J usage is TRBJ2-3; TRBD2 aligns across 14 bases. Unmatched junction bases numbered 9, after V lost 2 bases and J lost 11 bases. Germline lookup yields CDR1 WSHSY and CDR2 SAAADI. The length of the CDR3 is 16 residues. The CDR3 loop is CASSEPRGLAGAMQYF. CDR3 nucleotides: TGCGCCAGCAGTGAGCCTCGGGGACTAGCGGGAGCTATGCAGTATTTT.

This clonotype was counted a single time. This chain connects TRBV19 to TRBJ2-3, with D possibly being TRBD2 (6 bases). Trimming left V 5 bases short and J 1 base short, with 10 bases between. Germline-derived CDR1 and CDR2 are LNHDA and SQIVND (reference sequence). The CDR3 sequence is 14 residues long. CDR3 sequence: CASSPGAGTDTQYF. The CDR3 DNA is TGTGCCAGTAGTCCGGGAGCGGGCACAGATACGCAGTATTTT.

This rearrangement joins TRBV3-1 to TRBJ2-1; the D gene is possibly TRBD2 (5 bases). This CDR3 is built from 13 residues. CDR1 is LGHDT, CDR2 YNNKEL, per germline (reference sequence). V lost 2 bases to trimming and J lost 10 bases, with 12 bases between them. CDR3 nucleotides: TGTGCCAGCAGCCAAAGGGTAAGCGGCGAGCAGTTCTTC. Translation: CASSQRVSGEQFF.